This TCR beta chain is drawn from a study of T cells after yellow fever vaccination. This clonotype was seen only a few times. Its specificity is not known. TCRdb recomputed calls from the 5' RACE reads with MiXCR, one row per CDR3 protein. The table includes about 580,000 distinct CDR3 sequences, around 16% detected once. Findings of the study overall: FACS-sorted repertoires could harbor abundant contaminating bulk-population clonotypes. Weaker overall was a secondary response that nonetheless peaked faster, on day 5 versus 15.

Trimming removed 0 bases at V and 0 bases at J, with 10 bases between. Germline CDR1 is SGHTS and CDR2 is YDEGEE. The length of the CDR3 is 16 residues. Specimen: PBMCs, collected 5 to 6 days after the first yellow fever vaccination. This chain uses TRBV5-8 with TRBJ1-3, with D hard to call. This TCR derives from a young man who received the YFV17D yellow fever vaccine. The CDR3 protein is CASSLGVVYSGNTIYF. CDR3 bases: TGTGCCAGCAGCTTGGGAGTCGTGTACTCTGGAAACACCATATATTTT.